These 9 T cell receptor beta chains originate from one sample sequenced in a study of T cells in Graves' hyperthyroidism and ophthalmopathy. TCR beta CDR3 regions were amplified from RNA. TCR CDR3 underwent first-round RT-PCR with the HTBI primer set. Each CDR3 protein gets one entry after TCRdb re-called the multiplex PCR reads with MiXCR. The data hold 300,000 to 350,000 distinct CDR3 sequences, with roughly a fifth observed a single time. The source material was blood. All receptors come from a woman aged 45-65 years with Graves' hyperthyroidism.

This clonotype was counted at least ten times. The chain uses TRBV5-6 and TRBJ2-1; 7 bases agree with TRBD2. V lost 0 bases to trimming and J lost 3 bases; unmatched junction nucleotides: 0. Per germline, CDR1 SGHDT and CDR2 YYEEEE. The CDR3 is made up of 14 amino acids. The CDR3 region is CASSLGTSYNEQFF. DNA of the CDR3: TGTGCCAGCAGCTTGGGGACTAGCTACAATGAGCAGTTCTTC.

This clonotype appeared many times. The chain couples TRBV18 to TRBJ1-6; D uncertain. Germline V lookup: CDR1 KGHSH, CDR2 LQKENI. V lost 2 bases and J 8 bases, leaving 7 bases between the germline ends. The CDR3 spans 13 residues. CDR3 sequence reads: CASSPERDSPLHF. Written as DNA, the CDR3 is TGTGCCAGCTCACCAGAGAGGGATTCACCCCTCCACTTT. The whole variable domain, filled in from reference TRBV18 and TRBJ1-6, reads NAGVMQNPRHLVRRRGQEARLRCSPMKGHSHVYWYRQLPEEGLKFMVYLQKENIIDESGMPKERFSAEFPKEGPSILRIQQVVRGDSAAYFCASSPERDSPLHFGNGTRLTVT.

V gene TRBV7-9 combines with J gene TRBJ1-4, with TRBD1 as a possible D gene (6 bases). CDR3 length: 15 amino acids. V was trimmed by 6 bases and J by 4 bases, leaving 15 bases between them. Germline values: CDR1 SEHNR, CDR2 FQNEAQ (reference sequence). CDR3: CASSENGQYNEKLFF. CDR3 bases: TGTGCCAGCAGTGAGAACGGACAGTATAATGAAAAACTGTTTTTT.

Many counts were recorded for this clonotype. The J gene is TRBJ1-6, the V gene TRBV7-2, with D possibly TRBD1 on 5 matching bases. Germline-derived CDR1 and CDR2 are SGHTA and FQGNSA. CDR3 length: 14 residues. V gave up 1 base and J gave up 13 bases, with 14 bases separating them. The CDR3 DNA reads TGTGCCAGCAGCTTAGACTTTTCCTCAGGGCCCCTCCACTTT. Translating it yields CASSLDFSSGPLHF.

The sample holds many counts of this clonotype. V and J are TRBV11-2 and TRBJ2-5; weak D call: TRBD1 (5 bases). Trimming pared 7 bases from V and 1 base from J, leaving 16 bases between. The CDR3 sequence is 15 residues long. Germline V gene lookup returns CDR1 SGHAT and CDR2 FQNNGV. CDR3 sequence reads: CASNLGVRSQETQYF. CDR3 nucleotides: TGTGCCAGCAACCTAGGGGTTAGGAGCCAAGAGACCCAGTACTTC.

This clonotype has a count of ten or more. The chain links TRBV27 to TRBJ2-7; 7 positions match TRBD1. V shed 5 bases and J 1 base; nucleotides not matched to a gene: 8. Germline values: CDR1 MNHEY, CDR2 SMNVEV (reference sequence). This CDR3 is built from 15 residues. Here the CDR3 reads CASSTPDRPSYEQYF. The DNA of the CDR3 is TGTGCCAGCAGTACCCCGGACAGGCCTTCCTACGAGCAGTACTTC.

There are many counts of this clonotype. The chain employs TRBV28 and TRBJ2-7, with D tentatively TRBD2 (7 bases). V dropped 3 bases and J dropped 3 bases, with 12 bases sitting between them. The CDR3 consists of 14 residues. Germline V lookup: CDR1 MDHEN, CDR2 SYDVKM. CDR3 bases: TGTGCCAGCAGTTTGGGGGGGCGCGTCTACGAGCAGTACTTC. This encodes CASSLGGRVYEQYF.

This clonotype appeared many times. The chain employs TRBV12-3 or TRBV12-4 and TRBJ2-1, with 9 bases fitting TRBD1. V lost 5 bases to trimming and J lost 6 bases; unmatched junction nucleotides: 8. This CDR3 spans 15 amino acids. The CDR3 bases are TGTGCCAGCAGTAACAACAGGGGGCAGGTCAATGAGCAGTTCTTC. This gives the protein CASSNNRGQVNEQFF.

The chain links TRBV24-1 to TRBJ2-2; D is uncertain. The CDR3 is made up of 17 amino acids. The V end lost 1 base, the J end lost 0 bases, and 11 bases lay between the germline ends. CDR1 and CDR2 (germline): KGHDR, SFDVKD. CDR3 loop: CATSDFKRQSNTGELFF. The CDR3 nucleotides are TGTGCCACCAGTGATTTTAAGAGGCAATCGAACACCGGGGAGCTGTTTTTT.